These 17 T cell receptor beta chains came from one sample sequenced in a study of T cells in Graves' hyperthyroidism and ophthalmopathy. RNA transcripts served as the template for amplifying TCR beta CDR3 regions. HTBI primers were the set used in a first-round RT-PCR of the TCR CDR3. TCRdb re-called the multiplex PCR reads through MiXCR, storing one row per CDR3 protein. The sample lists around 190,000 distinct CDR3 sequences, approximately 17% occurring once. Sequenced sample: blood. The origin of the receptors is a woman aged 50 to 60 with Graves' hyperthyroidism.

This clonotype was counted ten times or more. The V gene is TRBV20-1, the J gene TRBJ2-2; maybe TRBD2 (7 bases). This CDR3 region has 15 residues. The germline CDR1 and CDR2 sequences are DFQATT and SNEGSKA (reference sequence). V lost 6 bases and J 5 bases, leaving 19 bases between the germline ends. The CDR3 bases are TGCAGTGCGACAAGAGGGGGGGGCGGGACCGGGGAGCTGTTTTTT. Amino acids: CSATRGGGGTGELFF.

This chain links TRBV12-3 or TRBV12-4 with TRBJ2-7; weak D call: TRBD1 (6 bases). The V end was cut by 3 bases, the J end by 7 bases, with 19 bases between. This CDR3 is built from 15 residues. The CDR3: CASSFIQGTGKEQYF. CDR3 nucleotide sequence: TGTGCCAGCAGTTTTATACAGGGAACTGGTAAGGAGCAGTACTTC.

This chain connects TRBV6-1 to TRBJ2-5; TRBD2 matches 10 bases. The junction had 7 bases not matched to a gene; V was cut back by 1 base and J by 5 bases. From germline, CDR1 is MNHNS and CDR2 SASEGT. This CDR3 contains 16 residues. DNA for the CDR3: TGTGCCAGCAGTGAAGTTCCTAGCGGGAGTCAGGAGACCCAGTACTTC. Amino acid sequence: CASSEVPSGSQETQYF.

V is TRBV19 and J is TRBJ2-1; D is perhaps TRBD2 (5 bases). The CDR3 length is 14 residues. Germline CDR1 LNHDA, CDR2 SQIVND (reference sequence). The V and J ends lost 6 bases and 7 bases respectively, with 16 bases between them. The CDR3 protein is CASRTYRGSNEQFF. Written as DNA, the CDR3 is TGTGCCAGTAGGACTTATCGAGGGTCAAATGAGCAGTTCTTC.

This clonotype was observed many times. The V call is TRBV27, the J call TRBJ1-6; D may be TRBD1 (5 bases). There are 13 residues in the CDR3. Germline V gives CDR1 MNHEY, CDR2 SMNVEV (reference sequence). Trimming removed 3 bases from V and 8 bases from J, with 8 bases in between. CDR3 nucleotides: TGTGCCAGCAGTTTCGAAGGGGATTCACCCCTCCACTTT. Translation gives CASSFEGDSPLHF.

This clonotype has a count of ten or more. The chain recombines TRBV20-1 with TRBJ1-2; a weak D match, TRBD1 (6 bases). Between the trimmed V and J ends, which lost 5 bases and 0 bases, there was a span of 13 bases. The CDR3 spans 14 residues. Looked up from germline, CDR1 is DFQATT and CDR2 is SNEGSKA (reference sequence). The CDR3 nucleotides are TGCAGTGCTGTATCCGGGACATCTAACTATGGCTACACCTTC. It specifies CSAVSGTSNYGYTF.

There are many counts of this clonotype. The chain recombines TRBV4-3 with TRBJ2-3; possibly TRBD2 for D (5 bases). V was shortened by 0 bases and J by 10 bases, with 11 bases between the two germline ends. Germline CDR1 and CDR2: LGHNA and YSLEER. The CDR3 sequence is 13 residues long. The CDR3, as DNA: TGCGCCAGCAGCCAAGAACGGGGAATTGCGCAGTATTTT. It translates to CASSQERGIAQYF.

This clonotype has ten or more counts. The chain is built from TRBV6-2 or TRBV6-3 and TRBJ1-1; no firm D call. The V end lost 6 bases, the J end lost 1 base, and 9 bases lay between the germline ends. Germline CDR1 MNHEY, CDR2 SVGEGT. This CDR3 spans 13 amino acids. The CDR3, as DNA: TGTGCCAGCAGGAGATGGGGGAACACTGAAGCTTTCTTT. Protein: CASRRWGNTEAFF.

For this clonotype: With a much larger clone just one base away, this may be a read error. The CDR3 carries no conserved terminal phenylalanine or tryptophan, so it likely arises from a read error. The chain uses TRBV4-1 and TRBJ2-1, with D uncertain. Trimming removed 5 bases from V and 10 bases from J, with 9 bases in between. The CDR3 loop spans 11 amino acids. CDR1 is MGHRA, CDR2 YSYEKL, per germline. The CDR3 region is CASSSGREQFL. Here the CDR3 DNA reads TGCGCCAGCAGCTCCGGACGAGAGCAGTTCCTC.

This clonotype was seen ten or more times. The V gene is TRBV27, the J gene TRBJ1-2; D unclear. Germline lookup yields CDR1 MNHEY and CDR2 SMNVEV (reference sequence). The length of the CDR3 is 16 residues. Trimming left V 7 bases short and J 4 bases short, with 22 bases between. The CDR3 DNA reads as TGTGCCAGCACCCAAACCTACGGATTCGGTCTCTATGGCTACACCTTC. Amino acids: CASTQTYGFGLYGYTF.

This clonotype was counted ten times or more. This chain joins TRBV5-1 and TRBJ2-7; 10 bases fit TRBD1. The germline V gene has CDR1 SGHRS and CDR2 YFSETQ. The V segment lost 4 bases and the J segment 0 bases; nucleotides outside the gene matches: 10. The CDR3 totals 17 residues. In nucleotides, the CDR3 is TGCGCCAGCAGCCCTAGGACAGGGGGTTTAAGCTCCTACGAGCAGTACTTC. As protein: CASSPRTGGLSSYEQYF.

This clonotype has a count of ten or more. The chain joins TRBV12-3 or TRBV12-4 to TRBJ2-3; TRBD1 is a possible D gene (5 bases). Trimming left V 3 bases short and J 1 base short, with 14 bases between. The CDR3 is 16 amino acids. The CDR3 loop is CASSFLGAGGTDTQYF. As DNA, the CDR3 is TGTGCCAGCAGTTTTCTAGGGGCTGGGGGCACAGATACGCAGTATTTT.

This clonotype was picked up many times. The chain is built from TRBV7-2 and TRBJ1-1, with unresolved D. V was trimmed by 1 base and J by 7 bases, leaving 10 bases between them. Per the germline V gene, CDR1 is SGHTA and CDR2 is FQGNSA. The CDR3 is 13 amino acids. The CDR3 DNA is TGTGCCAGCAGCTTAGGGCAGGCCTTTGAAGCTTTCTTT. Its translation is CASSLGQAFEAFF.

This chain links TRBV6-1 with TRBJ2-7, with 11 bases fitting TRBD2. The CDR3 runs 14 residues. V trimming: 7 bases; J trimming: 6 bases; junction bases outside the gene matches: 8. Germline values: CDR1 MNHNS, CDR2 SASEGT. The CDR3 bases are TGTGCCAGCACCGTACTAGCGGGGGTGCTCGAGCAGTACTTC. Its protein product is CASTVLAGVLEQYF.

The sample holds many counts of this clonotype. V gene TRBV3-1 combines with J gene TRBJ2-5; D unclear. The germline CDR1 and CDR2 sequences are LGHDT and YNNKEL (reference sequence). V was cut by 2 bases and J by 5 bases, with 6 bases left in between. The CDR3 is 12 residues long. The CDR3 spells CASSQNRETQYF. CDR3 DNA: TGTGCCAGCAGCCAAAACCGGGAGACCCAGTACTTC.

At least ten counts were recorded for this clonotype. This chain uses TRBV20-1 with TRBJ1-5, with D tentatively TRBD1 (6 bases). CDR3 size: 14 residues. With 3 bases removed from V and 4 bases from J, the gap between germline ends came to 13 bases. CDR1 and CDR2 (germline): DFQATT, SNEGSKA (reference sequence). CDR3: CSASLGQKNQPQHF. The CDR3 region has the DNA TGCAGTGCTAGCTTAGGACAGAAGAATCAGCCCCAGCATTTT.

The rearrangement joins TRBV12-3 or TRBV12-4 to TRBJ2-3; 7 bases are shared with TRBD2. CDR3 length: 14 residues. Trimming at V came to 6 bases and at J to 4 bases, leaving 7 bases not matched to a gene. The CDR3 reads CASSAQAGADTQYF. The CDR3 region has the DNA TGTGCCAGCAGCGCACAGGCGGGGGCAGATACGCAGTATTTT.